The 16 T cell receptor beta chains below come from one sample, sequenced in a study of T cells after yellow fever vaccination. Each CDR3 protein gets one entry after TCRdb re-called the 5' RACE reads with MiXCR. This table holds almost 30,000 distinct CDR3 sequences, approximately 6% found once. Sample: PBMCs, either bulk or a sorted T-cell subset (CD4+, CD8+, memory, or dextramer-sorted; not recorded which), taken on the day of the yellow fever booster vaccination. The receptors derive from a man aged 25-45 years who received the YFV17D yellow fever vaccine.

This clonotype was recorded many times. V is TRBV4-1 and J is TRBJ2-1; D might be TRBD2 (5 bases). V dropped 1 base and J dropped 0 bases, with 10 bases sitting between them. Germline V lookup: CDR1 MGHRA, CDR2 YSYEKL. The length of the CDR3 is 16 residues. The DNA for the CDR3 is TGCGCCAGCAGCCAAGTCGGGAAAAGCTCCTACAATGAGCAGTTCTTC. It yields the protein CASSQVGKSSYNEQFF.

This clonotype has ten or more counts. This sequence joins TRBV12-3 or TRBV12-4 and TRBJ1-1; weak D call: TRBD1 (6 bases). The germline V and J ends were trimmed by 7 bases and 2 bases, with 17 bases remaining between them. The CDR3 runs to 15 residues. DNA of the CDR3: TGTGCCAGCATAAAGGCGGGACAACAAAACACTGAAGCTTTCTTT. As protein: CASIKAGQQNTEAFF.

This clonotype has ten or more counts. The chain couples TRBV7-8 to TRBJ1-1; the D is unclear. There are 14 residues in the CDR3. Per germline, CDR1 SGHVS and CDR2 FQNEAQ. V lost 5 bases and J lost 1, with 11 bases in between. CDR3 sequence (DNA): TGTGCCAGCAGCGCCCTCGGGTCGAACACTGAAGCTTTCTTT. This codes for CASSALGSNTEAFF. The full variable domain, its missing parts supplied by reference TRBV7-8 and TRBJ1-1, is GAGVSQSPRYKVAKRGQDVALRCDPISGHVSLFWYQQALGQGPEFLTYFQNEAQLDKSGLPSDRFFAERPEGSVSTLKIQRTQQEDSAVYLCASSALGSNTEAFFGQGTRLTVV.

In DNA form, the CDR3 reads TGCAGTGCTAGGGCCGGGAACACTGAAGCTTTCTTT. It yields the protein CSARAGNTEAFF. This chain joins TRBV20-1 and TRBJ1-1; D is undetermined. Trimming removed 3 bases from V and 1 base from J, with 6 bases in between. Germline CDR1 and CDR2: DFQATT and SNEGSKA (reference sequence). The CDR3 totals 12 residues.

The CDR3 DNA reads TGTGCCAGCAGCGTAACAGATGAGGGTGGCACTGAAGCTTTCTTT. Amino acids: CASSVTDEGGTEAFF. The chain recombines TRBV9 with TRBJ1-1; D ambiguous. Trimming stripped 1 base from V and 4 bases from J, with 14 bases between. This CDR3 contains 15 residues. Germline loops: CDR1 SGDLS, CDR2 YYNGEE.

The table lists this clonotype with many counts. The rearrangement joins TRBV7-2 to TRBJ2-2; the D is unclear. In germline, CDR1 is SGHTA, CDR2 FQGNSA. The CDR3 extends over 14 amino acids. The germline V and J ends were trimmed by 3 bases and 3 bases, with 8 bases remaining between them. CDR3 protein: CASSLEGYTGELFF. CDR3 sequence (DNA): TGTGCCAGCAGCTTGGAAGGGTACACCGGGGAGCTGTTTTTT.

This clonotype occurred a few times. This chain connects TRBV12-3 or TRBV12-4 to TRBJ2-1; TRBD2 matches at 8 bases. V lost 1 base to trimming and J lost 5 bases; unmatched junction nucleotides: 4. The CDR3 has 15 residues. The CDR3 spells CASSLGAGGHNEQFF. DNA for the CDR3: TGTGCCAGCAGTTTAGGGGCGGGGGGCCACAATGAGCAGTTCTTC.

The V call is TRBV30, the J call TRBJ2-2; 11 positions match TRBD2. V was clipped by 4 bases and J by 2 bases; unmatched bases: 12. The CDR3 is 18 amino acids. Germline lookup yields CDR1 GTSNPN and CDR2 SVGIG (reference sequence). The CDR3 DNA is TGTGCCTGGATCGCCTGGGGAACTAGCGGGAGTAACACCGGGGAGCTGTTTTTT. Encoded protein: CAWIAWGTSGSNTGELFF. Variable domain in full (rest from reference TRBV30 and TRBJ2-2): SQTIHQWPATLVQPVGSPLSLECTVEGTSNPNLYWYRQAAGRGLQLLFYSVGIGQISSEVPQNLSASRPQDRQFILSSKKLLLSDSGFYLCAWIAWGTSGSNTGELFFGEGSRLTVL.

This clonotype was counted at least ten times. V gene TRBV20-1 combines with J gene TRBJ1-4, with a tentative D call TRBD1 (6 bases). V lost 5 bases and J 7 bases, leaving 11 bases between the germline ends. Per germline, CDR1 DFQATT and CDR2 SNEGSKA (reference sequence). This CDR3 has 12 amino acids. CDR3 in DNA: TGCAGTGCTCCGGACAGAAGTGAAAAACTGTTTTTT. This codes for CSAPDRSEKLFF.

This clonotype is labeled medium-sized. The rearrangement links TRBV29-1 to TRBJ1-1; D gene ambiguous. The CDR3 extends over 13 amino acids. Germline V gene data show CDR1 as SQVTM and CDR2 as ANQGSEA. Trimming took off 3 bases at V and 0 bases at J, with 8 bases between the two ends. The CDR3 DNA is TGCAGCGTTGAGAAGGCCATGAACACTGAAGCTTTCTTT. Its protein product is CSVEKAMNTEAFF.

Concerning this clonotype itself: Possible read error: a much larger clone is one base away. The genes are TRBV10-1 and TRBJ1-1; D unresolved. V was trimmed by 6 bases and J by 1 base, leaving 9 bases between them. From germline, CDR1 is WNHNN and CDR2 SYGVQD (reference sequence). This CDR3 is built from 13 residues. CDR3 amino acids: CASRKHQNTEAFF. In DNA form, the CDR3 reads TGCGCCAGCAGAAAACATCAGAACACTGAAGCTTTCTTT.

This clonotype was seen at least ten times. The rearrangement joins TRBV5-1 to TRBJ2-7; no clear D. The germline gives CDR1 SGHRS, CDR2 YFSETQ. The CDR3 is 13 amino acids. Trimming pared 0 bases from V and 7 bases from J, leaving 11 bases between. CDR3 sequence reads: CASSLDTGLEQYF. The CDR3 coding sequence is TGCGCCAGCAGCTTGGACACCGGTTTGGAGCAGTACTTC.

Many counts were recorded for this clonotype. The chain links TRBV12-3 or TRBV12-4 to TRBJ2-7; no clear D. The CDR3 extends over 13 amino acids. V was clipped by 3 bases and J by 2 bases, with 8 bases between them. The CDR3 region has the DNA TGTGCCAGCAGTTTGGGCAGGACCTACGAGCAGTACTTC. Translation gives CASSLGRTYEQYF.

The table lists this clonotype with many counts. The chain carries TRBV4-3 and TRBJ2-7; D may be TRBD2 (6 bases). This CDR3 spans 19 amino acids. Germline V gene data show CDR1 as LGHNA and CDR2 as YSLEER. Deletions cut 0 bases from V and 2 bases from J, with 23 bases between. As DNA, the CDR3 is TGCGCCAGCAGCCAAGAACTATGGTATCTGGGCGGGACCCCCTACGAGCAGTACTTC. Protein product: CASSQELWYLGGTPYEQYF.

This clonotype appeared many times. This chain joins TRBV29-1 and TRBJ1-2; the D gene is possibly TRBD1 (6 bases). With 4 bases removed from V and 2 bases from J, the gap between germline ends came to 14 bases. This CDR3 contains 14 residues. In germline, CDR1 is SQVTM, CDR2 ANQGSEA. The CDR3 coding sequence is TGCAGCGTTGGATCCTCGACAGGCAACTATGGCTACACCTTC. Amino acids: CSVGSSTGNYGYTF.

The chain links TRBV9 to TRBJ2-1, with D uncertain. The CDR3 loop spans 14 amino acids. The germline gives CDR1 SGDLS, CDR2 YYNGEE. The germline V and J ends were trimmed by 2 bases and 8 bases, with 14 bases remaining between them. Written as DNA, the CDR3 is TGTGCCAGCAGCGTCTCGCCGTCCGTCGATGAGCAGTTCTTC. Protein product: CASSVSPSVDEQFF.